Below are 4 T cell receptor beta chains sequenced from a single sample in a study of response to subunit inactivated influenza vaccine. TCRdb re-analysed the RT-PCR reads in MiXCR, keeping a single row per CDR3 protein. The table lists some 300,000 distinct CDR3 sequences, around 22% of them singletons. The specimen comprised PBMCs from blood, sampled less than 22 months after vaccination. These TCRs come from a man aged 50 to 69 who received an inactivated influenza vaccine.

In its sample, this clonotype was seen many times. The V and J genes are TRBV7-2 and TRBJ1-4; the D is unclear. CDR1 and CDR2 (germline): SGHTA, FQGNSA. This CDR3 region has 14 residues. Trimming shortened V by 3 bases and J by 1 base, and 6 bases separated the two germline ends. The CDR3 loop reads CASSFPGTNEKLFF. DNA for the CDR3: TGTGCCAGCAGCTTCCCGGGAACTAATGAAAAACTGTTTTTT.

This clonotype came up many times. CDR3 sequence (DNA): TGTGCCAGCAGCTTAAACGCCGGGAATTCACCCCTCCACTTT. Translated, it gives CASSLNAGNSPLHF. The chain joins TRBV4-2 to TRBJ1-6; no reliable D call. The germline CDR1 and CDR2 sequences are LGHNA and YNFKEQ. The V gene lost 5 bases and the J gene lost 7 bases, with 12 bases spanning the gap. This CDR3 has 14 amino acids.

V and J are TRBV6-5 and TRBJ2-1; tentatively, D is TRBD1 (6 bases). The CDR3 consists of 12 residues. Germline assignment: CDR1 MNHEY and CDR2 SVGAGI. The germline V and J ends were trimmed by 2 bases and 8 bases, with 7 bases remaining between them. The CDR3 region is CASSYPGDEQFF. The DNA for the CDR3 is TGTGCCAGCAGTTACCCAGGGGATGAGCAGTTCTTC.

In its sample, this clonotype was seen a few times. The rearrangement links TRBV6-5 to TRBJ1-1; 9 nucleotides match TRBD1. Per the germline V gene, CDR1 is MNHEY and CDR2 is SVGAGI. V gave up 0 bases and J gave up 0 bases; unmatched junction bases: 2. This CDR3 is 16 amino acids long. In DNA, the CDR3 is TGTGCCAGCAGTTACTCGAGACAGGGGGTGAACACTGAAGCTTTCTTT. Encoded protein: CASSYSRQGVNTEAFF.